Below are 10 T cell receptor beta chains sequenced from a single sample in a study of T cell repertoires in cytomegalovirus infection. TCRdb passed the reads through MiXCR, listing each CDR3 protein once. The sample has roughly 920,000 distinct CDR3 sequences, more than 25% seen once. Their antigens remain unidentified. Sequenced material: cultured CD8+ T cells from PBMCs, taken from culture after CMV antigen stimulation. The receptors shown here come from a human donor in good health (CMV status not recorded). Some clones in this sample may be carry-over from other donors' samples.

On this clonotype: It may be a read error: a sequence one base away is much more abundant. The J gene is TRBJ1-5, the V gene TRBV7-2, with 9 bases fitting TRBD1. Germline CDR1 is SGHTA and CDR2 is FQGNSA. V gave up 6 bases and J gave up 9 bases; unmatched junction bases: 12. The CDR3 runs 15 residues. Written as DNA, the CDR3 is TGTGCCAGCAGTCAAGGACAGGGGTTTTACCCGCCCCAGCATTTT. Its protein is CASSQGQGFYPPQHF.

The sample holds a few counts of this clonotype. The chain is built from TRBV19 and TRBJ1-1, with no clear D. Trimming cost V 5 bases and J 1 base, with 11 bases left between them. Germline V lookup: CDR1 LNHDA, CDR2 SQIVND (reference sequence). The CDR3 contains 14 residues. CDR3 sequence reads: CASSWEGRNTEAFF. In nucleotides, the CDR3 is TGTGCCAGTAGTTGGGAGGGCCGGAACACTGAAGCTTTCTTT. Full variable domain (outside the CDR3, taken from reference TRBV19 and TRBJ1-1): DGGITQSPKYLFRKEGQNVTLSCEQNLNHDAMYWYRQDPGQGLRLIYYSQIVNDFQKGDIAEGYSVSREKKESFPLTVTSAQKNPTAFYLCASSWEGRNTEAFFGQGTRLTVV.

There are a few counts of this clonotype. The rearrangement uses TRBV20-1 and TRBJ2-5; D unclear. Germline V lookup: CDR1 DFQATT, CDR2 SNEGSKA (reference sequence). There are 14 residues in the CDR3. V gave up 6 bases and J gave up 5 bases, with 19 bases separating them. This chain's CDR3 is CSAPDLLFPETQYF. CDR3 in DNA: TGCAGTGCCCCGGATTTACTTTTCCCGGAGACCCAGTACTTC.

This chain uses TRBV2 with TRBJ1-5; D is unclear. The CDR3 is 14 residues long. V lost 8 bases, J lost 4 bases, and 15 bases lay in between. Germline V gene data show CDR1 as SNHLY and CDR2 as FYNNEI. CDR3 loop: CASRHPAGNQPQHF. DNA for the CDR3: TGTGCCAGCCGCCACCCCGCTGGAAATCAGCCCCAGCATTTT.

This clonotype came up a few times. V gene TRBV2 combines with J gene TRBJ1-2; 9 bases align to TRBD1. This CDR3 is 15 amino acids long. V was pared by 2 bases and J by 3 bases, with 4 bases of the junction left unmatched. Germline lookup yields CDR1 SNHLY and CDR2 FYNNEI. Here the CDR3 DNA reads TGTGCCAGCAGTGAATTAACAGGGGGCGACTATGGCTACACCTTC. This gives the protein CASSELTGGDYGYTF.

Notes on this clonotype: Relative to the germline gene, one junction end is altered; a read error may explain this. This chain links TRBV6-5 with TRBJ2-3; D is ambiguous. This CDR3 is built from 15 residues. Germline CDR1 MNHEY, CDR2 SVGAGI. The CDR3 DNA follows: TGTGCCAGCACTTACGGCCAAAGTGGAACAGATACGCAGTATTTT. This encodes CASTYGQSGTDTQYF.

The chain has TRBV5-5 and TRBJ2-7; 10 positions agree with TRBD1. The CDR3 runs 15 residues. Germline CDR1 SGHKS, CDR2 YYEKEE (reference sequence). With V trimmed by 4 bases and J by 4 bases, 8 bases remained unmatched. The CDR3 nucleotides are TGTGCCAGCAGCCTGACAGGGGGCGCGGAATACGAGCAGTACTTC. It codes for CASSLTGGAEYEQYF.

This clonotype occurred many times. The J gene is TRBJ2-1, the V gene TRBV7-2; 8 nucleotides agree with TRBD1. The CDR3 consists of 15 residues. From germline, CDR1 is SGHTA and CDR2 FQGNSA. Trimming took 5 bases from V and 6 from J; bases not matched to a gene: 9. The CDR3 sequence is CASSLDRGRGNEQFF. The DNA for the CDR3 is TGTGCCAGCAGCCTAGACAGGGGAAGGGGCAATGAGCAGTTCTTC.

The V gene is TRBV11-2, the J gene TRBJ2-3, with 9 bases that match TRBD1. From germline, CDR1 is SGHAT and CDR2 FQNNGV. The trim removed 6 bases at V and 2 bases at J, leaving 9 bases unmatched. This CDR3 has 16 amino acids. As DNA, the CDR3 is TGTGCCAGCAGTTACAGGGGGCGTGGGGCCACAGATACGCAGTATTTT. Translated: CASSYRGRGATDTQYF.

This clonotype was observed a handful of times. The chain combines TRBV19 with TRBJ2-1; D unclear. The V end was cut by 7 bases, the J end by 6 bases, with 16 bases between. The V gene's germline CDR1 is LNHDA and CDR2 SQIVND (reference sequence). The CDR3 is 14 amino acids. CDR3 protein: CASNSVGWGNEQFF. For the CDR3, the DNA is TGTGCCAGTAACTCCGTCGGGTGGGGCAATGAGCAGTTCTTC.